These 28 T cell receptor beta chains share one sample of origin, sequenced in a study of T cells in Graves' hyperthyroidism and ophthalmopathy. RNA transcripts gave rise to amplified TCR beta CDR3 regions. HTBI primers were employed in a first-round RT-PCR of the TCR CDR3. TCRdb independently ran MiXCR on the multiplex PCR reads; one entry per CDR3 protein. The sample yields hundreds of thousands of distinct CDR3 sequences, about 15% seen once. Sequencing input: blood. These receptors originate from a young woman with Graves' hyperthyroidism that later progressed to Graves' ophthalmopathy.

Many counts were recorded for this clonotype. This chain links TRBV7-9 with TRBJ2-1; 9 nucleotides agree with TRBD2. The CDR3 is 16 amino acids. The V gene's germline CDR1 is SEHNR and CDR2 FQNEAQ (reference sequence). The trim removed 6 bases at V and 1 base at J, leaving 7 bases unmatched. CDR3 DNA: TGTGCCAGCAGTCCTACGGGACTAGCATCCTACAATGAGCAGTTCTTC. Protein: CASSPTGLASYNEQFF.

Comments on this clonotype: The CDR3 does not end in the conserved phenylalanine or tryptophan, so this is likely a read error. The V and J genes are TRBV12-5 and TRBJ2-7; no clear D gene. There are 12 residues in the CDR3. Trimming removed 6 bases from V and 3 bases from J, with 9 bases in between. Germline CDR1 LGHNT, CDR2 FRNRAP. The CDR3 loop is CASGLQNYEQYL. CDR3 bases: TGTGCTAGTGGCTTGCAGAACTACGAGCAGTACCTC.

This clonotype has at least ten counts. The rearrangement uses TRBV5-1 and TRBJ1-6; 8 bases fit TRBD1. Germline values: CDR1 SGHRS, CDR2 YFSETQ. Trimming cost V 2 bases and J 7 bases; bases outside gene matches: 5. The CDR3 is 15 residues long. CDR3 bases: TGCGCCAGCAGCTTCGAGACAGGGGAAAATTCACCCCTCCACTTT. Its protein product is CASSFETGENSPLHF.

The rearrangement uses TRBV19 and TRBJ2-3; 8 bases line up with TRBD2. CDR1 is LNHDA and CDR2 is SQIVND in the germline V gene (reference sequence). This CDR3 has 18 amino acids. After removal of 5 bases from V and 2 bases from J, the junction contained 15 bases not matched to a gene. CDR3 protein: CASSPGLATKRATDTQYF. CDR3 sequence (DNA): TGTGCCAGTAGTCCCGGACTAGCAACCAAAAGGGCCACAGATACGCAGTATTTT.

This clonotype was recorded at least ten times. The rearrangement joins TRBV10-2 to TRBJ1-5; D perhaps matches TRBD1 (5 bases). Germline CDR1 WSHSY, CDR2 SAAADI. The CDR3 is made up of 14 amino acids. Trimming removed 0 bases from V and 6 bases from J, with 9 bases in between. In DNA, the CDR3 is TGCGCCAGCAGTGAGTCGCATGGGGGTCAGCCCCAGCATTTT. Translating it yields CASSESHGGQPQHF.

This clonotype was detected ten times or more. This chain connects TRBV16 to TRBJ1-2; D is uncertain. Trimming cost V 0 bases and J 4 bases, with 12 bases left between them. This CDR3 region has 15 residues. Per germline, CDR1 KGHSY and CDR2 FQNENV. The CDR3 region has the DNA TGTGCCAGCAGCCAATCTTGGGAGGAGGCCTATGGCTACACCTTC. Protein: CASSQSWEEAYGYTF.

This clonotype appeared a few times. This chain joins TRBV6-2 or TRBV6-3 and TRBJ1-5; TRBD1 matches 10 bases. This CDR3 has 15 residues. In germline, CDR1 is MNHEY, CDR2 SVGEGT. J gave up 6 bases and V 6 bases, and 8 bases lay outside the gene matches. The CDR3 is CASSLTGGASQPQHF. Written as DNA, the CDR3 is TGTGCCAGCAGCCTGACAGGGGGCGCGTCTCAGCCCCAGCATTTT.

There are a few counts of this clonotype. The chain uses TRBV12-3 or TRBV12-4 and TRBJ2-4, with a weak D call TRBD2 (6 bases). Trimming cost V 6 bases and J 0 bases, with 24 bases left between them. The CDR3 sequence is 19 residues long. Written as DNA, the CDR3 is TGTGCCAGCAGCTCACTCAATCCGGGGGTCGCTTTAGCCAAAAACATTCAGTACTTC. Translated, it gives CASSSLNPGVALAKNIQYF.

This clonotype was detected many times. The chain carries TRBV24-1 and TRBJ2-2; perhaps TRBD2 as D (5 bases). Germline V gives CDR1 KGHDR, CDR2 SFDVKD. The CDR3 contains 14 residues. V shed 6 bases and J shed 5 bases, with 12 bases lying between them. CDR3 protein: CATSPSRVTGELFF. CDR3 nucleotide sequence: TGTGCCACCAGTCCCTCGCGGGTTACCGGGGAGCTGTTTTTT.

Ten or more counts support this clonotype. The chain carries TRBV11-3 and TRBJ2-2; tentative D call: TRBD2 (5 bases). The CDR3 is 13 amino acids. CDR1 and CDR2 (germline): SGHNT, YENEEA. Trimming removed 6 bases from V and 3 bases from J, with 8 bases in between. CDR3 sequence: CASRRTYTGELFF. The CDR3 DNA sequence: TGTGCCAGCAGGCGGACTTACACCGGGGAGCTGTTTTTT.

This clonotype was observed at least ten times. This sequence joins TRBV7-9 and TRBJ2-7, with TRBD1 identical over 8 bases. The CDR3 has 15 amino acids. Germline V lookup: CDR1 SEHNR, CDR2 FQNEAQ (reference sequence). Trimming cost V 5 bases and J 2 bases; bases outside gene matches: 8. Written as DNA, the CDR3 is TGTGCCAGCAGCCGCGACAGGGGCCGGCCCTACGAGCAGTACTTC. Translation gives CASSRDRGRPYEQYF.

This clonotype appeared many times. V usage is TRBV12-3 or TRBV12-4 and J usage is TRBJ1-5, with 7 bases aligning to TRBD1. V dropped 3 bases and J dropped 4; count of bases not matched to a gene: 6. The CDR3 contains 15 residues. CDR3 sequence: CASSFSSGGNQPQHF. For the CDR3, the DNA is TGTGCCAGCAGTTTTTCCTCAGGGGGAAATCAGCCCCAGCATTTT.

This clonotype was detected ten times or more. This chain connects TRBV27 to TRBJ1-5; 10 nucleotides agree with TRBD1. Germline assignment: CDR1 MNHEY and CDR2 SMNVEV (reference sequence). Germline trimming cut 6 bases from V and 7 bases from J; bases unmatched to any gene: 9. The CDR3 length is 15 residues. CDR3 DNA sequence: TGTGCCAGCAGAATCGGGACAGGGGATCACCAGCCCCAGCATTTT. As protein: CASRIGTGDHQPQHF.

This clonotype was seen many times. This chain connects TRBV11-1 to TRBJ2-5; D is perhaps TRBD2 (5 bases). The V end lost 5 bases, the J end lost 1 base, and 11 bases lay between the germline ends. The germline CDR1 and CDR2 sequences are SGHAT and FQDESV (reference sequence). There are 14 residues in the CDR3. CDR3 bases: TGTGCCAGCAGCCCCACGGGGTTCCAAGAGACCCAGTACTTC. Amino acid sequence: CASSPTGFQETQYF.

The V gene is TRBV27, the J gene TRBJ2-2, with 9 nucleotides matching TRBD2. Germline values: CDR1 MNHEY, CDR2 SMNVEV (reference sequence). The CDR3 consists of 17 residues. Trimming cost V 3 bases and J 2 bases; bases outside gene matches: 7. CDR3 in amino acids: CASSLVASGVNTGELFF. In DNA form, the CDR3 reads TGTGCCAGCAGTTTGGTGGCTAGCGGGGTTAACACCGGGGAGCTGTTTTTT.

With respect to this clonotype: This may be a read error, as it is one base from a much larger clone. This rearrangement joins TRBV6-5 to TRBJ2-2, with D uncertain. V was cut by 4 bases and J by 9 bases, with 9 bases left in between. CDR3 size: 12 residues. Looked up from germline, CDR1 is MNHEY and CDR2 is SVGAGI. The chain's CDR3 is CASSSASRELFF. In DNA form, the CDR3 reads TGTGCCAGCAGTTCGGCATCCAGGGAGCTGTTTTTT.

This clonotype was seen repeatedly, ten times or more. The rearrangement uses TRBV20-1 and TRBJ2-3; TRBD1 matches at 7 bases. This CDR3 is 15 amino acids long. V gave up 3 bases and J gave up 2 bases; unmatched junction bases: 8. Per the germline V gene, CDR1 is DFQATT and CDR2 is SNEGSKA (reference sequence). CDR3 region: CSARETGTATDTQYF. For the CDR3, the DNA is TGCAGTGCTAGGGAGACAGGGACGGCCACAGATACGCAGTATTTT.

The chain links TRBV11-2 to TRBJ2-1, with 7 positions matching TRBD2. The germline CDR1 and CDR2 sequences are SGHAT and FQNNGV. J lost 7 bases, V lost 5 bases, and 17 bases had no gene match. The CDR3 loop spans 17 amino acids. The DNA of the CDR3 is TGTGCCAGCAGCCGAACCCCACTCCCGGGACTATCTAATGAGCAGTTCTTC. The encoded protein is CASSRTPLPGLSNEQFF. Together with reference TRBV11-2 and TRBJ2-1, the CDR3 gives the full variable domain: EAGVAQSPRYKIIEKRQSVAFWCNPISGHATLYWYQQILGQGPKLLIQFQNNGVVDDSQLPKDRFSAERLKGVDSTLKIQPAKLEDSAVYLCASSRTPLPGLSNEQFFGPGTRLTVL.

This clonotype was recorded at least ten times. The chain couples TRBV7-8 to TRBJ1-1, with D uncertain. This CDR3 contains 15 residues. V lost 1 base to trimming and J lost 6 bases, with 15 bases between them. CDR1 SGHVS and CDR2 FQNEAQ come from the germline V gene. The CDR3 region is CASSLDLSDGAEAFF. Here the CDR3 DNA reads TGTGCCAGCAGCTTAGACTTGTCAGACGGGGCTGAAGCTTTCTTT. Complete variable domain (other parts from reference TRBV7-8 and TRBJ1-1): GAGVSQSPRYKVAKRGQDVALRCDPISGHVSLFWYQQALGQGPEFLTYFQNEAQLDKSGLPSDRFFAERPEGSVSTLKIQRTQQEDSAVYLCASSLDLSDGAEAFFGQGTRLTVV.

This clonotype occurred a few times. The V gene is TRBV10-3, the J gene TRBJ1-1, with 9 bases that match TRBD1. Germline trimming cut 7 bases from V and 5 bases from J; bases unmatched to any gene: 5. This CDR3 is built from 13 residues. Germline values: CDR1 ENHRY, CDR2 SYGVKD. The CDR3 region has the DNA TGTGCCATCACCTTGACAGGGGGGACTGAAGCTTTCTTT. Amino acids: CAITLTGGTEAFF.

The V call is TRBV30, the J call TRBJ2-3; 7 nucleotides match TRBD2. Germline loops: CDR1 GTSNPN, CDR2 SVGIG (reference sequence). There are 14 residues in the CDR3. V shed 1 base, J shed 4 bases, and the junction held 5 bases outside the gene matches. The DNA for the CDR3 is TGTGCCTGGAGTGGTGGCGGGAGTGCAGATACGCAGTATTTT. Residues: CAWSGGGSADTQYF.

V and J are TRBV4-1 and TRBJ2-7; D perhaps matches TRBD1 (6 bases). Trimming removed 5 bases at V and 5 bases at J, with 19 bases between. Germline CDR1 reads MGHRA; CDR2 reads YSYEKL. CDR3 length: 15 amino acids. CDR3 coding DNA: TGCGCCAGCAGCTTCTCCTTGGGGGCTAGCAACGAGCAGTACTTC. Translating it yields CASSFSLGASNEQYF.

Many counts were recorded for this clonotype. The genes are TRBV5-1 and TRBJ1-1; no reliable D call. This CDR3 has 13 residues. V was pared by 4 bases and J by 2 bases, with 9 bases between. Per germline, CDR1 SGHRS and CDR2 YFSETQ. The DNA for the CDR3 is TGCGCCAGCAGCGGTCGAGGTAACACTGAAGCTTTCTTT. Its translation: CASSGRGNTEAFF.

This clonotype occurred many times. The gene calls are TRBV5-1 and TRBJ2-7; 12 nucleotides line up with TRBD2. Trimming at V came to 3 bases and at J to 7 bases, leaving 8 bases not matched to a gene. This CDR3 spans 15 amino acids. CDR1 is SGHRS and CDR2 is YFSETQ in the germline V gene. CDR3 DNA sequence: TGCGCCAGCAGCTCGAGACTAGCGGGAGCTCGGGAGCAGTACTTC. The encoded protein is CASSSRLAGAREQYF.

This clonotype was observed a handful of times. This sequence joins TRBV6-1 and TRBJ1-1; D might be TRBD1 (6 bases). The germline CDR1 and CDR2 sequences are MNHNS and SASEGT. The V end was cut by 5 bases, the J end by 1 base, with 23 bases between. CDR3 length: 18 residues. DNA of the CDR3: TGTGCCAGCAGTTACCCGGGGCCCGCAGGGGCGAAGAACACTGAAGCTTTCTTT. It translates to CASSYPGPAGAKNTEAFF.

A note on this clonotype: A much bigger clone sits one base away, suggesting this may be a read error. The V gene is TRBV5-1, the J gene TRBJ1-1; TRBD1 is a possible D gene (6 bases). This CDR3 has 16 residues. Germline CDR1 and CDR2: SGHRS and YFSETQ. Here the CDR3 DNA reads TGCGCCAGCAGCTTAGGGGTCGGACAGCAGAACACTGAAGCTTCCTTT. Protein product: CASSLGVGQQNTEASF.

This clonotype was observed many times. This chain links TRBV6-2 or TRBV6-3 with TRBJ2-1; the D gene is possibly TRBD2 (6 bases). The V end was cut by 5 bases, the J end by 5 bases, with 16 bases between. The germline gives CDR1 MNHEY, CDR2 SVGEGT. The CDR3 spans 15 residues. CDR3 residues: CASSLYGSTNNEQFF. The CDR3 DNA is TGTGCCAGCAGTCTCTACGGGAGTACTAACAATGAGCAGTTCTTC.

Many counts were recorded for this clonotype. This chain connects TRBV7-8 to TRBJ2-7; maybe TRBD1 (5 bases). Trimming stripped 7 bases from V and 5 bases from J, with 21 bases between. Germline V gives CDR1 SGHVS, CDR2 FQNEAQ. The CDR3 has 15 residues. CDR3 in DNA: TGTGCCAGCATCCTGGACATCGCAAGTGGCAACGAGCAGTACTTC. This translates into CASILDIASGNEQYF.